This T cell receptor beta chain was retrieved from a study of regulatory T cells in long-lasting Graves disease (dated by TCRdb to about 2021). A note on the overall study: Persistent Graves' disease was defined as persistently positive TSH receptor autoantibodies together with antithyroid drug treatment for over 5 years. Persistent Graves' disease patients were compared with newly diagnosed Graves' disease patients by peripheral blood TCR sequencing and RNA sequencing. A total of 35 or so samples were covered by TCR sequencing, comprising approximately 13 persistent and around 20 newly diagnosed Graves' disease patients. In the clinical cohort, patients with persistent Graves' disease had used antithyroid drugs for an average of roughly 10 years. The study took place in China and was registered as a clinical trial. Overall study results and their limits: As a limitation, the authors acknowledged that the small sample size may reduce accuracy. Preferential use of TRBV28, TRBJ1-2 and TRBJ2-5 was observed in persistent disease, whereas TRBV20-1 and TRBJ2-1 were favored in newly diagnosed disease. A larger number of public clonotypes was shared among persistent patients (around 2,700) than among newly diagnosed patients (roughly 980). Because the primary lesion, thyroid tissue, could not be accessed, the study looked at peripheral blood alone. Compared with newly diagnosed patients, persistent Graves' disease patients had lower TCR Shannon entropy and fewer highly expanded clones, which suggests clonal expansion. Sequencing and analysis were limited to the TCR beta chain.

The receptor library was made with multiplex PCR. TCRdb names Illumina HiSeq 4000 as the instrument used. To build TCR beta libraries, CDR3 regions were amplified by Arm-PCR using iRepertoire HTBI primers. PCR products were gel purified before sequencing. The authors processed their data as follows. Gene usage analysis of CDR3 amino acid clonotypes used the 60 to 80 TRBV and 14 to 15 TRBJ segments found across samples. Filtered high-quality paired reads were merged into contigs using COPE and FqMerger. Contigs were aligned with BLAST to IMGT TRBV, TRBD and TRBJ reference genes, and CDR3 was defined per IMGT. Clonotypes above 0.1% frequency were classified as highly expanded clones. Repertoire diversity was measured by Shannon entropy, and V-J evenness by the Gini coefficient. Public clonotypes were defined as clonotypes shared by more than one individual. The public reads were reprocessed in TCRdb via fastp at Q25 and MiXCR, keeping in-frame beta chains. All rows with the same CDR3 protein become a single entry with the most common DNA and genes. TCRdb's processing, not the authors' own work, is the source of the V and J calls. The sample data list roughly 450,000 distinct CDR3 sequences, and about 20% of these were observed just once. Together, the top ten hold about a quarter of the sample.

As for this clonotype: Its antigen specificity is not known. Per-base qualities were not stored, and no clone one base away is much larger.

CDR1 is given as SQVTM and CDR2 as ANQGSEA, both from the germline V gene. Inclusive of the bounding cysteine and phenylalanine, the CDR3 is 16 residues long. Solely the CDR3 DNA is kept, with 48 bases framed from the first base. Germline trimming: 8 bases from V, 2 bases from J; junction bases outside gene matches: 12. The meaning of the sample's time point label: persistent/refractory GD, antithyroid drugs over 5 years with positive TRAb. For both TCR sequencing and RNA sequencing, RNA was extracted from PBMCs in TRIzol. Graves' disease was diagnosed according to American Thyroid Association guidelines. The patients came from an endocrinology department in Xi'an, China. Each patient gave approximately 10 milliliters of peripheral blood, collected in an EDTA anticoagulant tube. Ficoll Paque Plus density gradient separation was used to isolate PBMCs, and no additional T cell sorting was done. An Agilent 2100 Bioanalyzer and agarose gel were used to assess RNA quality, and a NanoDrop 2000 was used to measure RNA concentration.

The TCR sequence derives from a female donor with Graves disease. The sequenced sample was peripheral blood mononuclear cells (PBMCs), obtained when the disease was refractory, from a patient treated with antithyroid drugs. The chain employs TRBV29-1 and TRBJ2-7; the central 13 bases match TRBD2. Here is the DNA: TGCAGCCTTAAAGGGACTAGCGGGATTAGGGCCTACGAGCAGTACTTC. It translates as CSLKGTSGIRAYEQYF.